This is a list of T cell receptor beta chains from one sample in a study of technical replicates of blood from a few donors. TCRdb's copy holds only in-frame clones and misses some; the assay was immunoSEQ multiplex PCR. This sample has 50,000 or so clones; more than 85% occur once, and the top ten carry 3.9%. Input material: PBMCs. The receptor source for this set is a human donor in good health. Some clones in this sample may be carry-over from other donors' samples. Each CDR3 is given with its conserved first and last residue. The order of the fields is J gene, clone size, D gene, V gene, CDR3 DNA, CDR3 protein. A D gene is named only where the DNA matches it firmly. For some rows the clone size is stated as once, few or many, or as a class when expanded; others skip it.

J gene: TRBJ1-2; clone size: -; D gene: TRBD1; V gene: TRBV4-3; CDR3 DNA: TGCGCCAGCAGCCCCGGGGACAGAGCTAACTATGGCTACACCTTC; CDR3 protein: CASSPGDRANYGYTF
J gene: TRBJ2-7; clone size: -; D gene: -; V gene: TRBV5-6; CDR3 DNA: TGTGCCAGCAGCTTGGCCCCGGCGGCGCCAAACTACGAGCAGTACTTC; CDR3 protein: CASSLAPAAPNYEQYF
J gene: TRBJ2-5; clone size: -; D gene: -; V gene: TRBV30; CDR3 DNA: TGTGCCTGGAGTGTAACCGGCGGGGAGACCCAGTACTTC; CDR3 protein: CAWSVTGGETQYF
J gene: TRBJ2-5; clone size: -; D gene: TRBD1; V gene: TRBV7-2; CDR3 DNA: TGTGCCAGCAGTTCCCGCAGGGGGCGGGAGACCCAGTACTTC; CDR3 protein: CASSSRRGRETQYF
J gene: TRBJ1-2; clone size: once; D gene: -; V gene: TRBV30; CDR3 DNA: TGTGCCTGGAGTGCGCGGAATGGCTACACCTTC; CDR3 protein: CAWSARNGYTF
J gene: TRBJ1-1; clone size: -; D gene: TRBD1; V gene: TRBV27; CDR3 DNA: TGTGCCAGCAGGTCAGCCCAGACAGGGTTGGTTCTCGGCACTGAAGCTTTCTTT; CDR3 protein: CASRSAQTGLVLGTEAFF
J gene: TRBJ2-7; clone size: -; D gene: TRBD2; V gene: TRBV7-8; CDR3 DNA: TGTGCCAGCAGCAACCTGACTAGCTGGCAGTACTTC; CDR3 protein: CASSNLTSWQYF
J gene: TRBJ2-2; clone size: -; D gene: TRBD1; V gene: TRBV6-1; CDR3 DNA: TGTGCTACCGGACAGGGATGGATGAACACCGGGGAGCTGTTTTTT; CDR3 protein: CATGQGWMNTGELFF
J gene: TRBJ1-2; clone size: -; D gene: -; V gene: TRBV5-1; CDR3 DNA: TGCGCCAGCAGCGGGGGCCAGACAACGTCTTATGGCTACACCTTC; CDR3 protein: CASSGGQTTSYGYTF
J gene: TRBJ2-7; clone size: -; D gene: -; V gene: TRBV7-7; CDR3 DNA: TGTGCCAGCAGTGAGGGTGGAGGGTACGAGCAGTACTTC; CDR3 protein: CASSEGGGYEQYF
J gene: TRBJ2-7; clone size: -; D gene: -; V gene: TRBV5-1; CDR3 DNA: TGCGCCAGCAGCTTGGATGCCGGTAGAAGCTCCTACGAGCAGTACTTC; CDR3 protein: CASSLDAGRSSYEQYF
J gene: TRBJ2-1; clone size: -; D gene: TRBD1; V gene: TRBV2; CDR3 DNA: TGTGCCAGCAGTGAGGTTACCGGGACAGGGAACAATGAGCAGTTCTTC; CDR3 protein: CASSEVTGTGNNEQFF
J gene: TRBJ1-4; clone size: -; D gene: -; V gene: TRBV25-1; CDR3 DNA: TGTGCCAGCAGTGACCCGGGGGGAGTTAATGAAAAACTGTTTTTT; CDR3 protein: CASSDPGGVNEKLFF
J gene: TRBJ1-2; clone size: -; D gene: -; V gene: TRBV6-1; CDR3 DNA: TGTGCCAGCAATCGAGACAGTGGCTACGGCTACACCTTC; CDR3 protein: CASNRDSGYGYTF
J gene: TRBJ1-1; clone size: -; D gene: -; V gene: TRBV6-5; CDR3 DNA: TGTGCCAGCAGGACCGGGGACAATTCGGGCACTGAAGCTTTCTTT; CDR3 protein: CASRTGDNSGTEAFF
J gene: TRBJ2-3; clone size: -; D gene: TRBD1; V gene: TRBV7-3; CDR3 DNA: TGTGCCAGCAGGGCGGGACAGGGCACAGATACGCAGTATTTT; CDR3 protein: CASRAGQGTDTQYF
J gene: TRBJ2-7; clone size: -; D gene: TRBD2; V gene: TRBV4-1; CDR3 DNA: TGCGCCAGCAGCCTGCGTGCGGGGGAGAGCTCCTACGAGCAGTACTTC; CDR3 protein: CASSLRAGESSYEQYF
J gene: TRBJ2-3; clone size: -; D gene: TRBD2; V gene: TRBV6-1; CDR3 DNA: TGTGCCAGCAGGTCCGGGACTAGCGGGACAGATACGCAGTATTTT; CDR3 protein: CASRSGTSGTDTQYF
J gene: TRBJ2-5; clone size: -; D gene: -; V gene: TRBV9; CDR3 DNA: TGTGCCAGCAGCCCTCACCGGACTTGGGACTTC; CDR3 protein: CASSPHRTWDF
J gene: TRBJ2-2; clone size: -; D gene: -; V gene: TRBV2; CDR3 DNA: TGTGCCATCCACAAACCGTCGAACACCGGGGAGCTGTTTTTT; CDR3 protein: CAIHKPSNTGELFF
J gene: TRBJ2-1; clone size: -; D gene: -; V gene: TRBV2; CDR3 DNA: TGTGCCACCCAAGGCGTCCTAGCGACTTACAATGAGCAGTTCTTC; CDR3 protein: CATQGVLATYNEQFF
J gene: TRBJ1-2; clone size: -; D gene: TRBD1; V gene: TRBV7-2; CDR3 DNA: TGTGCCAGCAGTCTTAAGGGACAGGGGTTCCATGGCTACACCTTC; CDR3 protein: CASSLKGQGFHGYTF